Presented here are 20 T cell receptor beta chains from one specimen sequenced in a study of radiotherapy plus CTLA-4 blockade in lung cancer (dated by TCRdb to between 2018 and 2020). The library relied on the immunoSEQ multiplex PCR assay. TCRdb mirrors the immuneACCESS table, restricted to in-frame sequences. Some clones are absent from its copies; in checked studies, under half trace to an unresolved V gene, and the reason for the others is unknown. The sample table lists roughly 60,000 clones, about 72% of them with a count of one. The ten largest clones capture 2.5% to 3% of the sample. This specimen consisted of peripheral blood, obtained from a patient treated with radiotherapy plus ipilimumab. These receptors were collected from a human donor with non-small cell lung cancer who had a complete response to radiotherapy plus ipilimumab.

The V gene is TRBV7-8, the J gene TRBJ2-7, with D unresolved. CDR3 length: 12 residues. CDR1 is SGHVS and CDR2 is FQNEAQ in the germline V gene. V shed 3 bases and J shed 2 bases, with 5 bases lying between them. The CDR3, as DNA: TGTGCCAGCAGCTTCAGGACCTACGAGCAGTACTTC. Its translation: CASSFRTYEQYF.

The CDR3 bases are TGTGCCAGCAGCCAAGATCCGGCAGGGGGCTACACCTTC. Translated: CASSQDPAGGYTF. This chain connects TRBV14 to TRBJ1-2; TRBD1 is a possible D gene (5 bases). CDR3 size: 13 residues. Trimming shortened V by 0 bases and J by 8 bases, and 10 bases separated the two germline ends. Looked up from germline, CDR1 is SGHDN and CDR2 is FVKESK.

The genes are TRBV5-1 and TRBJ1-4, with D unclear. Germline lookup yields CDR1 SGHRS and CDR2 YFSETQ. V shed 5 bases and J shed 8 bases, with 13 bases lying between them. The CDR3 sequence is 13 residues long. The CDR3 protein is CASRRQLMEKLFF. The CDR3 DNA reads as TGCGCCAGCAGGAGGCAGCTAATGGAAAAACTGTTTTTT. The full variable domain, its missing parts supplied by reference TRBV5-1 and TRBJ1-4, is KAGVTQTPRYLIKTRGQQVTLSCSPISGHRSVSWYQQTPGQGLQFLFEYFSETQRNKGNFPGRFSGRQFSNSRSEMNVSTLELGDSALYLCASRRQLMEKLFFGSGTQLSVL.

This chain joins TRBV19 and TRBJ2-1; 10 positions agree with TRBD2. Germline lookup yields CDR1 LNHDA and CDR2 SQIVND (reference sequence). The CDR3 length is 18 residues. V dropped 0 bases and J dropped 6; count of bases not matched to a gene: 11. The CDR3 bases are TGTGCCAGTAGTATAGATCCTTTTCTAGCGGGGGTTAGCAATGAGCAGTTCTTC. Translation gives CASSIDPFLAGVSNEQFF.

The chain carries TRBV14 and TRBJ1-4; the D gene is possibly TRBD1 (5 bases). The CDR3 sequence is 16 residues long. Trimming cost V 1 base and J 8 bases, with 17 bases left between them. Germline loops: CDR1 SGHDN, CDR2 FVKESK. CDR3 residues: CASSQGLTGVSEKLFF. DNA of the CDR3: TGTGCCAGCAGCCAAGGTCTAACGGGGGTGAGCGAAAAACTGTTTTTT.

The J gene is TRBJ2-4, the V gene TRBV4-1; D gene ambiguous. The germline CDR1 and CDR2 sequences are MGHRA and YSYEKL. The CDR3 has 16 amino acids. The V end was cut by 0 bases, the J end by 7 bases, with 16 bases between. The CDR3 sequence: CASSQEWSQNMNIQYF. For the CDR3, the DNA is TGCGCCAGCAGCCAAGAATGGAGTCAGAATATGAACATTCAGTACTTC.

The V gene is TRBV11-2, the J gene TRBJ1-5; D possibly corresponds to TRBD1 (6 bases). Trimming pared 4 bases from V and 1 base from J, leaving 14 bases between. The CDR3 is 16 amino acids. The germline gives CDR1 SGHAT, CDR2 FQNNGV. The CDR3 DNA is TGTGCCAGCAGCTCCGACAGGATAACAAGCAATCAGCCCCAGCATTTT. This encodes CASSSDRITSNQPQHF.

The J gene is TRBJ2-2, the V gene TRBV6-5; 7 bases match TRBD2. This CDR3 has 12 amino acids. In germline, CDR1 is MNHEY, CDR2 SVGAGI. The junction had 1 base not matched to a gene; V was cut back by 5 bases and J by 7 bases. This CDR3 reads CASSTSVGELFF. In DNA, the CDR3 is TGTGCCAGCAGTACTAGCGTCGGGGAGCTGTTTTTT.

This clone was detected once. This chain connects TRBV7-9 to TRBJ2-5, with 11 positions matching TRBD2. The CDR3 extends over 15 amino acids. Germline CDR1 reads SEHNR; CDR2 reads FQNEAQ (reference sequence). The ends lost 5 bases at V and 8 bases at J; junction bases unmatched: 10. The CDR3 nucleotides read TGTGCCAGCAGCCCCTTAGCGGGGGGGGATCGAACCCAGTACTTC. Translation gives CASSPLAGGDRTQYF.

This clone turned up a few times. The CDR3 here is CASSIYGQGVYEQYF. The CDR3 DNA follows: TGTGCCAGTAGTATATATGGACAGGGTGTTTACGAGCAGTACTTC. The V gene is TRBV19, the J gene TRBJ2-7; TRBD1 matches at 8 bases. This CDR3 has 15 amino acids. CDR1 is LNHDA, CDR2 SQIVND, per germline (reference sequence). V lost 2 bases to trimming and J lost 4 bases; unmatched junction nucleotides: 7.

The V and J genes are TRBV10-1 and TRBJ2-5, with 7 bases lining up with TRBD2. Germline V gene sequence: CDR1 WNHNN, CDR2 SYGVQD (reference sequence). The CDR3 sequence is 15 residues long. Trimming at V came to 0 bases and at J to 1 base, leaving 2 bases not matched to a gene. The CDR3: CASSESLAGQETQYF. CDR3 in DNA: TGCGCCAGCAGTGAGTCGTTAGCGGGCCAAGAGACCCAGTACTTC.

The chain employs TRBV7-9 and TRBJ2-1; 11 bases line up with TRBD1. Germline CDR1 and CDR2: SEHNR and FQNEAQ (reference sequence). Germline trimming cut 5 bases from V and 4 bases from J; bases unmatched to any gene: 4. This CDR3 has 15 residues. The CDR3 nucleotides read TGTGCCAGCAGCGCCGGGACAGGGGGATACAATGAGCAGTTCTTC. It yields the protein CASSAGTGGYNEQFF.

This chain links TRBV2 with TRBJ2-1; 7 bases agree with TRBD2. V trimming: 6 bases; J trimming: 13 bases; junction bases outside the gene matches: 3. The CDR3 is made up of 10 amino acids. Germline-derived CDR1 and CDR2 are SNHLY and FYNNEI. The CDR3 loop is CASRASGQFF. For the CDR3, the DNA is TGTGCCAGCAGGGCTAGCGGCCAGTTCTTC.

This clone came up a few times. The rearrangement joins TRBV19 to TRBJ1-2; D might be TRBD1 (5 bases). The CDR3 sequence is 13 residues long. Germline CDR1 LNHDA, CDR2 SQIVND (reference sequence). The V end lost 7 bases, the J end lost 8 bases, and 17 bases lay between the germline ends. This CDR3 reads CASTSWTPGGYTF. CDR3 nucleotide sequence: TGTGCCAGTACCTCCTGGACACCAGGCGGCTACACCTTC.

The gene calls are TRBV11-2 and TRBJ2-2; TRBD1 is a possible D gene (6 bases). Germline assignment: CDR1 SGHAT and CDR2 FQNNGV. V was trimmed by 5 bases and J by 5 bases, leaving 12 bases between them. The CDR3 sequence is 14 residues long. CDR3 sequence: CASSPIRGTGELFF. The CDR3 DNA follows: TGTGCCAGCAGCCCGATCAGGGGAACCGGGGAGCTGTTTTTT.

The gene calls are TRBV6-5 and TRBJ1-1; the D gene is possibly TRBD1 (6 bases). V gave up 0 bases and J gave up 6 bases, with 17 bases separating them. The CDR3 covers 16 residues. CDR1 MNHEY and CDR2 SVGAGI come from the germline V gene. CDR3 sequence: CASSYSRGTGWAEAFF. The CDR3 DNA is TGTGCCAGCAGTTACTCAAGGGGGACGGGTTGGGCTGAAGCTTTCTTT.

The gene calls are TRBV27 and TRBJ2-1; D perhaps matches TRBD2 (7 bases). There are 19 residues in the CDR3. V was clipped by 3 bases and J by 3 bases, with 24 bases between them. Germline values: CDR1 MNHEY, CDR2 SMNVEV (reference sequence). The CDR3, as DNA: TGTGCCAGCAGTTTGACACCCCCTCTCATGGGGGGGCTCTACAATGAGCAGTTCTTC. It yields the protein CASSLTPPLMGGLYNEQFF.

This clone was detected only once. V usage is TRBV19 and J usage is TRBJ2-7; 9 bases fit TRBD1. Germline V gives CDR1 LNHDA, CDR2 SQIVND (reference sequence). The CDR3 runs 15 residues. V shed 5 bases and J 5 bases; nucleotides not matched to a gene: 10. CDR3 in amino acids: CASSGSDRGSHEQYF. The CDR3, as DNA: TGTGCCAGTAGTGGCTCGGACAGGGGTAGCCACGAGCAGTACTTC.

V and J are TRBV29-1 and TRBJ2-3, with D possibly TRBD2 on 7 matching bases. CDR1 and CDR2 (germline): SQVTM, ANQGSEA. The CDR3 contains 15 residues. V gave up 8 bases and J gave up 6 bases, with 24 bases separating them. The CDR3 sequence is CSPGFRGRVKDTQYF. The CDR3 coding sequence is TGCAGCCCCGGATTTAGGGGGAGGGTTAAGGATACGCAGTATTTT.

Here the CDR3 reads CASGGDLVRGTQYF. The CDR3 DNA sequence: TGTGCTAGTGGTGGGGACTTGGTTCGGGGGACCCAGTACTTC. The rearrangement joins TRBV12-5 to TRBJ2-5; D perhaps matches TRBD2 (6 bases). Deletions cut 5 bases from V and 7 bases from J, with 17 bases between. Germline values: CDR1 LGHNT, CDR2 FRNRAP. This CDR3 comprises 14 residues.